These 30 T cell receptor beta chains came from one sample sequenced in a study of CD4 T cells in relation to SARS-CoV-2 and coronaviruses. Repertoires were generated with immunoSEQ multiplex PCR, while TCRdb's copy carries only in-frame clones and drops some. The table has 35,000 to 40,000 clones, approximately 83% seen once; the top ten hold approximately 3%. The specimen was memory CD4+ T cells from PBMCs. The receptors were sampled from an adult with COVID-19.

The CDR3 sequence is CASSLGTSGKNEQFF. The CDR3 DNA reads TGTGCCAGCAGTTTAGGGACTAGCGGGAAGAATGAGCAGTTCTTC. This chain joins TRBV28 and TRBJ2-1, with 13 positions matching TRBD2. The V gene end was trimmed by 2 bases and the J gene end by 7 bases; junction bases not matched to a gene: 2. Germline CDR1 reads MDHEN; CDR2 reads SYDVKM. The CDR3 loop spans 15 amino acids.

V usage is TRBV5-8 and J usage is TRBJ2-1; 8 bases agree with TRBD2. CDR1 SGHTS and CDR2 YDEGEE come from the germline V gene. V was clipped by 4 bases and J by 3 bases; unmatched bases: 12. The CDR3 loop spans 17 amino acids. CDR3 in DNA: TGTGCCAGCAGCATATTGGGCGGGAGCGGGAGCTACAATGAGCAGTTCTTC. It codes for CASSILGGSGSYNEQFF.

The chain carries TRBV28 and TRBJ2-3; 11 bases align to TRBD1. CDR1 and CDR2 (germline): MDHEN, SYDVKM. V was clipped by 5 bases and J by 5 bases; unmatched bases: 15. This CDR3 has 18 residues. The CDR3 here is CASSPLQSDRGLVDTQYF. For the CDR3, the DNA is TGTGCCAGCAGTCCGCTCCAATCGGACAGGGGGCTGGTAGATACGCAGTATTTT.

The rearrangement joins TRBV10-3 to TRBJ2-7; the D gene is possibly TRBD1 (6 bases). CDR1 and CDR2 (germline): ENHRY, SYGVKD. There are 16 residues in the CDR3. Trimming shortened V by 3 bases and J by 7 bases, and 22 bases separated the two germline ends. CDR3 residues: CAISDRGLGASGEQYF. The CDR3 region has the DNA TGTGCCATCAGTGATCGGGGTTTGGGGGCGTCGGGAGAGCAGTACTTC.

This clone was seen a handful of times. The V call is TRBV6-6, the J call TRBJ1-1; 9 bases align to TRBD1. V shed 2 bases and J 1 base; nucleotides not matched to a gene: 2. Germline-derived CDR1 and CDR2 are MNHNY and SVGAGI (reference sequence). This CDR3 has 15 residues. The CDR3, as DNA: TGTGCCAGCAGTTACCCGGGACAGGGGAACACTGAAGCTTTCTTT. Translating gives CASSYPGQGNTEAFF.

In DNA, the CDR3 is TGTGCCAGCAGCTATGGGATGGCCGAGACCCAGTACTTC. As protein: CASSYGMAETQYF. This sequence joins TRBV4-2 and TRBJ2-5, with no clear D. The length of the CDR3 is 13 residues. Per germline, CDR1 LGHNA and CDR2 YNFKEQ. V gave up 5 bases and J gave up 5 bases, with 12 bases separating them.

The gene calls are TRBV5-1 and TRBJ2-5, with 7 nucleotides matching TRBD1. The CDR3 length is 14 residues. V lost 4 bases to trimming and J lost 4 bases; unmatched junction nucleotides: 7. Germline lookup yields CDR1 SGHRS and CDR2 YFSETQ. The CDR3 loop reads CASSNGAGGETQYF. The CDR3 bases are TGCGCCAGCAGCAACGGTGCAGGGGGAGAGACCCAGTACTTC. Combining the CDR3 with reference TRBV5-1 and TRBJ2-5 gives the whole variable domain KAGVTQTPRYLIKTRGQQVTLSCSPISGHRSVSWYQQTPGQGLQFLFEYFSETQRNKGNFPGRFSGRQFSNSRSEMNVSTLELGDSALYLCASSNGAGGETQYFGPGTRLLVL.

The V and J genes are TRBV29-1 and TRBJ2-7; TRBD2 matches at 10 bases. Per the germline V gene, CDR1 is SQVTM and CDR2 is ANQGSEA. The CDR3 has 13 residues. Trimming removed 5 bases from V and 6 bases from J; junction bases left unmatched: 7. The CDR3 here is CSVQSLAGAEQYF. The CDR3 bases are TGCAGCGTTCAAAGCCTAGCGGGAGCCGAGCAGTACTTC.

Here the CDR3 DNA reads TGCAGTGCTAGACTACAGCACGGCTACACCTTC. It encodes CSARLQHGYTF. The rearrangement links TRBV20-1 to TRBJ1-2; D is unclear. V was trimmed by 2 bases and J by 8 bases, leaving 9 bases between them. CDR1 is DFQATT and CDR2 is SNEGSKA in the germline V gene (reference sequence). The CDR3 is 11 amino acids.

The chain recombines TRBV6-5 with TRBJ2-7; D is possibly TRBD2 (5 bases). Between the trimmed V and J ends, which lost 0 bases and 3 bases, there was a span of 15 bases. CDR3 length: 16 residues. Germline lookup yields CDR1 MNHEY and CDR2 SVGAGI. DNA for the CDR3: TGTGCCAGCAGTTACTCGAAGCCGGTACTAGACTACGAGCAGTACTTC. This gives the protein CASSYSKPVLDYEQYF.

CDR3 DNA sequence: TGCGCCAGCAGCTTGAGGGGAGCTGGGGCCAACGTCCTGACTTTC. It is translated as CASSLRGAGANVLTF. The V gene is TRBV5-1, the J gene TRBJ2-6, with D perhaps TRBD1 or TRBD2 (5 bases each). Trimming cost V 1 base and J 2 bases, with 7 bases left between them. The germline CDR1 and CDR2 sequences are SGHRS and YFSETQ. CDR3 length: 15 residues.

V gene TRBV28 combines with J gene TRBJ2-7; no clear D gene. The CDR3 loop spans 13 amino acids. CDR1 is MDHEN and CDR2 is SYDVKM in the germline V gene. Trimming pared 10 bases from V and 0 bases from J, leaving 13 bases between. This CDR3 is CATWSKSSYEQYF. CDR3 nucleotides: TGTGCCACCTGGAGTAAAAGCTCCTACGAGCAGTACTTC.

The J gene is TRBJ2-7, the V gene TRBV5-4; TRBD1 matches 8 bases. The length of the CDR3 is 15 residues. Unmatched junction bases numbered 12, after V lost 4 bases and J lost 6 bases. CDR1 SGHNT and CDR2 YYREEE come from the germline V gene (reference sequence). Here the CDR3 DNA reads TGTGCCAGCAGCCAGATGGGCAGGGGGCAAGGCGAGCAGTACTTC. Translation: CASSQMGRGQGEQYF. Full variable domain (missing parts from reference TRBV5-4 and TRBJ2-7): ETGVTQSPTHLIKTRGQQVTLRCSSQSGHNTVSWYQQALGQGPQFIFQYYREEENGRGNFPPRFSGLQFPNYSSELNVNALELDDSALYLCASSQMGRGQGEQYFGPGTRLTVT.

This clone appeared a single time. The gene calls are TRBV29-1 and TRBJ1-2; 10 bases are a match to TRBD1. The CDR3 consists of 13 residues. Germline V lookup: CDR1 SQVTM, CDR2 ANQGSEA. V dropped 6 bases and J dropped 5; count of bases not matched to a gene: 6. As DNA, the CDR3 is TGCAGCGTAGCGACAGGGGGCCTGTATGGCTACACCTTC. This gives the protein CSVATGGLYGYTF.

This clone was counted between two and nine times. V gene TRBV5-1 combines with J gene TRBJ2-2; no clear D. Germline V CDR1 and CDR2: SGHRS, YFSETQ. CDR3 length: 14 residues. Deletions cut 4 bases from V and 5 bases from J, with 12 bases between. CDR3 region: CASSVSAITGELFF. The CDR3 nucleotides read TGCGCCAGCAGCGTTTCGGCTATAACCGGGGAGCTGTTTTTT.

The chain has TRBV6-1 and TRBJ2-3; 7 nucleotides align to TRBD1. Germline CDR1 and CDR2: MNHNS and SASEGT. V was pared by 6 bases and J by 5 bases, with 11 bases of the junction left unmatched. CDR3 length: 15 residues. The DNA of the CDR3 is TGTGCCAGCAGGACCGGACAGGAAATCAGAGATACGCAGTATTTT. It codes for CASRTGQEIRDTQYF.

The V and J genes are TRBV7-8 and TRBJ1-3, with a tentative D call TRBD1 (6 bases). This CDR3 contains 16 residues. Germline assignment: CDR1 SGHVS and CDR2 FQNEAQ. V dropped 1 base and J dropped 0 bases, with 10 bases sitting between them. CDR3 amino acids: CASSLVTGFSGNTIYF. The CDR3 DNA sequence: TGTGCCAGCAGCTTAGTTACAGGGTTCTCTGGAAACACCATATATTTT.

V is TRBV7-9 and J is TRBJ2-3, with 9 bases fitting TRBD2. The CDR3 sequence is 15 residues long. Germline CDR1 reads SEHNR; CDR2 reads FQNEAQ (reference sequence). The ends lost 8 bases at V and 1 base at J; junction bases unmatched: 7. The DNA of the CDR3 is TGTGCCAGCGGTCAGCGGGAGGCCGGCACAGATACGCAGTATTTT. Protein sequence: CASGQREAGTDTQYF.

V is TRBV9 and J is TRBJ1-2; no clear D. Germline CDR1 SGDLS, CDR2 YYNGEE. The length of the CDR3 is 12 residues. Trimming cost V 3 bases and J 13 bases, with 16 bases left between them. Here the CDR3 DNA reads TGTGCCAGCAGCGCTGACTTTTTGACTAGCACCTTC. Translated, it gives CASSADFLTSTF. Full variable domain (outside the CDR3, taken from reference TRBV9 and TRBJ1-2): DSGVTQTPKHLITATGQRVTLRCSPRSGDLSVYWYQQSLDQGLQFLIQYYNGEERAKGNILERFSAQQFPDLHSELNLSSLELGDSALYFCASSADFLTSTFGSGTRLTVV.

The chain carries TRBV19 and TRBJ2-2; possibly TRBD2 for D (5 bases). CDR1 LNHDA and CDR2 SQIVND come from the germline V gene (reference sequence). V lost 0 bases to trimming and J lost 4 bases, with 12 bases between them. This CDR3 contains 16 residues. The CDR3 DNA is TGTGCCAGTAGTATAGAAACTGGACGGGGCACCGGGGAGCTGTTTTTT. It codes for CASSIETGRGTGELFF.

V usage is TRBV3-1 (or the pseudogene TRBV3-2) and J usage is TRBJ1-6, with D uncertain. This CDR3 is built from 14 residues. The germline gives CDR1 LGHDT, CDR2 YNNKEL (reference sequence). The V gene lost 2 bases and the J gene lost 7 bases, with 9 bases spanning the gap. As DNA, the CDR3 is TGTGCCAGCAGCCAACGGAGCCAGAATTCACCCCTCCACTTT. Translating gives CASSQRSQNSPLHF.

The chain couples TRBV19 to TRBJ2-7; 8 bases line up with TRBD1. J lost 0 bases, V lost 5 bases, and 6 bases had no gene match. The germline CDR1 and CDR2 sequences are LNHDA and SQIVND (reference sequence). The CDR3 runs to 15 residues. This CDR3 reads CASSPGQGRSYEQYF. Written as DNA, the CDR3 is TGTGCCAGTAGTCCTGGACAGGGCCGCTCCTACGAGCAGTACTTC.

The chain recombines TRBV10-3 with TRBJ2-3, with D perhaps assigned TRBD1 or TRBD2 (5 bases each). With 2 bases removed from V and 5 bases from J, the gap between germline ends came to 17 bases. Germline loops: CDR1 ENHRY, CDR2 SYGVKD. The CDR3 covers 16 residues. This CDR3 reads CAISEIVPGAGDTQYF. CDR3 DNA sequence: TGTGCCATCAGTGAGATAGTCCCCGGGGCAGGAGATACGCAGTATTTT.

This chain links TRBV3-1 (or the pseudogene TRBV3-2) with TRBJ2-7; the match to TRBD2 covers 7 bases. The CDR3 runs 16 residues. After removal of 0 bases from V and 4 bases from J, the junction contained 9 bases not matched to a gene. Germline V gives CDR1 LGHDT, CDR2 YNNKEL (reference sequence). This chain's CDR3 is CASSQDPGLGSYEQYF. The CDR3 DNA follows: TGTGCCAGCAGCCAAGATCCTGGACTAGGGTCTTACGAGCAGTACTTC.

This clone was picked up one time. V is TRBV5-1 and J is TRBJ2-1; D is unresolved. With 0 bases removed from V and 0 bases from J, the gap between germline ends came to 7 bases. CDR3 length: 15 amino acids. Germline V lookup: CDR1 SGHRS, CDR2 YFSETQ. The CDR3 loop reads CASSLDLSSYNEQFF. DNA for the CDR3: TGCGCCAGCAGCTTGGACTTAAGCTCCTACAATGAGCAGTTCTTC.

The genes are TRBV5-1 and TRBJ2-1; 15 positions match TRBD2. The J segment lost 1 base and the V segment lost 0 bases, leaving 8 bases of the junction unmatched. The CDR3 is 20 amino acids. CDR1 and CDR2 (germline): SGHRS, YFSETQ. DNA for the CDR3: TGCGCCAGCAGCTTGGCCAGGGGACTAGCGGGAGGACGATCCTACAATGAGCAGTTCTTC. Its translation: CASSLARGLAGGRSYNEQFF.

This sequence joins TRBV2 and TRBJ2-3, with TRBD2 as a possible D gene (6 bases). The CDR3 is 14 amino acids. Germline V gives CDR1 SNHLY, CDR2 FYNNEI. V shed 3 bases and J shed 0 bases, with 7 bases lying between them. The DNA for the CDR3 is TGTGCCAGCAGTGAGGGGACTAGCACAGATACGCAGTATTTT. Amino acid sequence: CASSEGTSTDTQYF.

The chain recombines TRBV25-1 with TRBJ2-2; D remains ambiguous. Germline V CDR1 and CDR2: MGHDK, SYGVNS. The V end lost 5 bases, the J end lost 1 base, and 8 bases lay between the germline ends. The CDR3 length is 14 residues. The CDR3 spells CASSPDLNTGELFF. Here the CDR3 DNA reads TGTGCCAGCAGTCCCGACCTGAACACCGGGGAGCTGTTTTTT.

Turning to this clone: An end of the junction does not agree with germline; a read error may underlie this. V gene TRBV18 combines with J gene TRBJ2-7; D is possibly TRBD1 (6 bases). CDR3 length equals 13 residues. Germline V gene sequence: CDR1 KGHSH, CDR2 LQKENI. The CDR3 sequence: CASSPEPGHSSDF. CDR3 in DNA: TGTGCCAGCTCACCGGAACCGGGACACAGTTCAGACTTC.

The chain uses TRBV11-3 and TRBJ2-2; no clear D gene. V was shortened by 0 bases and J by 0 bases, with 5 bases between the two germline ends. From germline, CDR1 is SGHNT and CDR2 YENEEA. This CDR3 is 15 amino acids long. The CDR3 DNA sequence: TGTGCCAGCAGCTTAGACAGTACGAACACCGGGGAGCTGTTTTTT. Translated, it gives CASSLDSTNTGELFF. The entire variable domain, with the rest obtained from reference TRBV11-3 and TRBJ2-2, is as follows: EAGVVQSPRYKIIEKKQPVAFWCNPISGHNTLYWYLQNLGQGPELLIRYENEEAVDDSQLPKDRFSAERLKGVDSTLKIQPAELGDSAVYLCASSLDSTNTGELFFGEGSRLTVL.